This entry describes one TCR beta chain. The antigen is unknown. The data are from a study of T cell responses to AZD1222 COVID-19 vaccine. Study as a whole: Analysis merged second doses at about 4 or about 12 weeks.

Broader study findings: Nearly half of unique spike-specific TCRs reportedly avoided B.1.351 and B.1.1.7 mutated regions. Spike-specific TCR depth and breadth grew after two AZD1222 doses. Sampling captured repertoires only after the peak T cell response.

The protocol was immunoSEQ multiplex PCR, while the TCRdb copy is restricted to in-frame clones and leaves out a portion. The sample has roughly 100,000 clones, about 93% seen once. The V end lost 4 bases, the J end lost 15 bases, and 13 bases lay between the germline ends. The germline CDR1 and CDR2 sequences are MDHEN and SYDVKM. The CDR3 is made up of 11 amino acids. The chain combines TRBV28 with TRBJ1-5, with unresolved D. The material was peripheral blood, obtained on day 0 of AZD1222 vaccination. The clonotype comes from an adult in good health. The CDR3 region has the DNA TGTGCCAGCAGTTCCGATGGGCCCTCGCATTTT. Translated: CASSSDGPSHF. The whole variable domain, filled in from reference TRBV28 and TRBJ1-5, reads DVKVTQSSRYLVKRTGEKVFLECVQDMDHENMFWYRQDPGLGLRLIYFSYDVKMKEKGDIPEGYSVSREKKERFSLILESASTNQTSMYLCASSSDGPSHFGDGTRLSIL.